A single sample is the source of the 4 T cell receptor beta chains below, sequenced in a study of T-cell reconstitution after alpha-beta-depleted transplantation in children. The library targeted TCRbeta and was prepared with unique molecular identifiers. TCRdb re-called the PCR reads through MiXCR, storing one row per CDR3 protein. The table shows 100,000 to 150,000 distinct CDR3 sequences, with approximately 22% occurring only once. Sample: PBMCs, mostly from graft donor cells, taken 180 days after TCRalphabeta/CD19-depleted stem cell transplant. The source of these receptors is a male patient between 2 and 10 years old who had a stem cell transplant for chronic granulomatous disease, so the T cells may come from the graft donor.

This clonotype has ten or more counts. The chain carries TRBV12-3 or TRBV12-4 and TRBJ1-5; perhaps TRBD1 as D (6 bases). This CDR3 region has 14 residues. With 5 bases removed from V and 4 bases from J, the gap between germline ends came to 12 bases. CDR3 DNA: TGTGCCAGCAGTGTGGGGGCGTTGAATCAGCCCCAGCATTTT. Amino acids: CASSVGALNQPQHF.

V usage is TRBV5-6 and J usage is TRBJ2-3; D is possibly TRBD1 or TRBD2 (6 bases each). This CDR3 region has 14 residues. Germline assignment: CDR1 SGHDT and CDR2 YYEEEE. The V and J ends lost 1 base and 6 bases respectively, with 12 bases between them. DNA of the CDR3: TGTGCCAGCAGCTTGCCGGGGGCAGCGGATACGCAGTATTTT. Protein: CASSLPGAADTQYF. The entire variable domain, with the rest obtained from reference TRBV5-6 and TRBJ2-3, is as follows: DAGVTQSPTHLIKTRGQQVTLRCSPKSGHDTVSWYQQALGQGPQFIFQYYEEEERQRGNFPDRFSGHQFPNYSSELNVNALLLGDSALYLCASSLPGAADTQYFGPGTRLTVL.

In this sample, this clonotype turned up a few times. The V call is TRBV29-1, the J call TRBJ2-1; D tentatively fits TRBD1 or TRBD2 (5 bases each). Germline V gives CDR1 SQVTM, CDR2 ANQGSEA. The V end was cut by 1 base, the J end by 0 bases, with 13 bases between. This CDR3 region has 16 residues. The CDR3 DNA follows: TGCAGCGTTGAAGGGTGGGGGATAATCTCCTACAATGAGCAGTTCTTC. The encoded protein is CSVEGWGIISYNEQFF.

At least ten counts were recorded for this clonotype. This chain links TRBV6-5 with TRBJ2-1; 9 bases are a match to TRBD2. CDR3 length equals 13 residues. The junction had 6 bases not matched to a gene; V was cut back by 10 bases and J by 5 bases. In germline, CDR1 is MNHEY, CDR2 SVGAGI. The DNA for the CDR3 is TGTGCCACCCTAGCGGGACATAACAATGAGCAGTTCTTC. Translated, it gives CATLAGHNNEQFF.